Shown below are 2 T cell receptor beta chains from a single sample sequenced in a study of T-cell reconstitution after alpha-beta-depleted transplantation in children. TCRbeta library construction was performed incorporating unique molecular identifiers. TCRdb itself ran the PCR reads through MiXCR, one entry per CDR3 protein. The sample holds 420,000 or so distinct CDR3 sequences, approximately 11% seen once. Here the sequenced sample was PBMCs from the stem cell graft donor, taken from the stem cell graft. All receptors come from a human donor who donated a stem cell graft to a child with acute myeloid leukemia.

This rearrangement joins TRBV29-1 to TRBJ1-1, with a possible D match to TRBD1 (5 bases). Trimming removed 7 bases at V and 8 bases at J, with 14 bases between. Germline CDR1 and CDR2: SQVTM and ANQGSEA. The CDR3 loop spans 11 amino acids. The DNA for the CDR3 is TGCAGCGCCGGGTGGCGGGGGGAAGCTTTCTTT. Its protein product is CSAGWRGEAFF.

The CDR3 is CSARDRAPNYGYTF. CDR3 DNA: TGCAGTGCTAGGGACAGGGCCCCTAACTATGGCTACACCTTC. This chain connects TRBV20-1 to TRBJ1-2; 8 bases are a match to TRBD1. This CDR3 spans 14 amino acids. CDR1 and CDR2 from the germline V gene are DFQATT and SNEGSKA (reference sequence). V lost 3 bases, J lost 0 bases, and 3 bases stayed unmatched.